Ten or more counts support the clone carrying this T cell receptor beta chain. The antigen is not known. The sample comes from a study of shared clonotypes between healthy human individuals. The repertoire was sequenced with immunoSEQ multiplex PCR; TCRdb's copy has only in-frame clones and lacks some. In the table there are roughly 1,100,000 clones, about 77% of which are singletons. Whole-study results and caveats: Since donors were few, the genetic and exposure-history diversity represented was limited.

Losses at the gene ends were 6 bases for V and 3 bases for J; bases not matched to a gene: 4. The germline gives CDR1 LNHDA, CDR2 SQIVND (reference sequence). This CDR3 contains 14 residues. The origin of this receptor is a man younger than 30 in good health. Sequenced sample: memory CD4+ T cells sorted from blood. The subset: CD45RA-negative fraction. The chain combines TRBV19 with TRBJ2-3; 9 bases agree with TRBD2. CDR3 region: CASSPGLATDTQYF. The CDR3 DNA reads as TGTGCCAGTAGCCCCGGACTAGCGACAGATACGCAGTATTTT.